This T cell receptor (beta chain) was recovered during a study of blood T cell repertoires in COVID-19. Overall study context: COVID-19 samples, acute and convalescent, were from the United States, Italy and Spain. Nucleic acid was either cDNA or gDNA, and it came from T cells, B-cell-depleted T cells, or PBMCs.

The repertoire was sequenced with immunoSEQ multiplex PCR; TCRdb's copy has only in-frame clones and lacks some. The data show tens of thousands of clones, 87% seen once. There are many counts of this clone. The CDR3 runs to 13 residues. Trimming left V 3 bases short and J 5 bases short, with 9 bases between. The germline CDR1 and CDR2 sequences are SGHRS and YFSETQ. The chain links TRBV5-1 to TRBJ2-1; D perhaps matches TRBD1 (5 bases). The clonotype was recovered from a woman in her 50s with acute or convalescent COVID-19. The sequencing input was peripheral blood. CDR3: CASSSDRNNEQFF. In DNA form, the CDR3 reads TGCGCCAGCAGCTCCGACAGAAACAATGAGCAGTTCTTC.